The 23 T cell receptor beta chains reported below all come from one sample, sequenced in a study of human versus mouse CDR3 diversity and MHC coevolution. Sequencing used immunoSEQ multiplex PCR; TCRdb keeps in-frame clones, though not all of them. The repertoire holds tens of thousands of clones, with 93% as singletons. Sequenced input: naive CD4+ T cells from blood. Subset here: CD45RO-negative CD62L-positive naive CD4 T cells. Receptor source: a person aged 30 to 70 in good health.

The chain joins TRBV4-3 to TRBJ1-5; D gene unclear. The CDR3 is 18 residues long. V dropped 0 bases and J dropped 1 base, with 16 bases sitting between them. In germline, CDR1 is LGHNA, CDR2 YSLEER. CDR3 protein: CASSQDSMAARSNQPQHF. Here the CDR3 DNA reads TGCGCCAGCAGCCAAGATAGCATGGCAGCCAGAAGCAATCAGCCCCAGCATTTT.

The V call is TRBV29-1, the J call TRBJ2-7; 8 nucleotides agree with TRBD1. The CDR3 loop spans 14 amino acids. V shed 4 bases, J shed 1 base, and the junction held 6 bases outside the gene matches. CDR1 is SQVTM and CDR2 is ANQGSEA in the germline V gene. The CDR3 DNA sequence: TGCAGCGTTGGCACCGGGACAGGATCCTACGAGCAGTACTTC. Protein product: CSVGTGTGSYEQYF.

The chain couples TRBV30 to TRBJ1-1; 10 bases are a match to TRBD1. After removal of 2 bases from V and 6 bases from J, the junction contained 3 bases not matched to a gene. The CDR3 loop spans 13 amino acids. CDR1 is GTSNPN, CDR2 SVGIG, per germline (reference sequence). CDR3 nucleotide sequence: TGTGCCTGGAGTCGACAGGGGGCGTCTGAAGCTTTCTTT. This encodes CAWSRQGASEAFF.

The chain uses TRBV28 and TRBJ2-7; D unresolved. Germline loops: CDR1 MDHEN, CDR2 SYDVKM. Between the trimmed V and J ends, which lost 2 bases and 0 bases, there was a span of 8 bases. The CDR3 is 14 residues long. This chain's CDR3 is CASSLSASSYEQYF. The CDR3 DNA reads TGTGCCAGCAGTTTAAGCGCGAGCTCCTACGAGCAGTACTTC.

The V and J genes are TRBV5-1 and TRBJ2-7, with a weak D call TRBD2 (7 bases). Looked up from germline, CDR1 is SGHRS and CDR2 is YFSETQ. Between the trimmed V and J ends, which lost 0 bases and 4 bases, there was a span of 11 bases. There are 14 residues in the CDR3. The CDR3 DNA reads TGCGCCAGCAGCTTGGATCGGGGGGCGTACGAGCAGTACTTC. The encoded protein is CASSLDRGAYEQYF.

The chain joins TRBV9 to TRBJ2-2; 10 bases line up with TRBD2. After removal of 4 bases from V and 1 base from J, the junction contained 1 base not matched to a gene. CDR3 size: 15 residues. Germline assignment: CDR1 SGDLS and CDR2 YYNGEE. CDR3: CASSRTSGNTGELFF. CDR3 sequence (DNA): TGTGCCAGCAGCAGGACTAGCGGGAACACCGGGGAGCTGTTTTTT.

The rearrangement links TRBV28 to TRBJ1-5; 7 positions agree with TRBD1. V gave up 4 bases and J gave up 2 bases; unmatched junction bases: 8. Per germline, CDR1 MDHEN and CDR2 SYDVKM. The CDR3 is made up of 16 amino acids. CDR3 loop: CASSYRQGGGNQPQHF. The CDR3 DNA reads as TGTGCCAGCAGTTATCGACAGGGAGGTGGCAATCAGCCCCAGCATTTT.

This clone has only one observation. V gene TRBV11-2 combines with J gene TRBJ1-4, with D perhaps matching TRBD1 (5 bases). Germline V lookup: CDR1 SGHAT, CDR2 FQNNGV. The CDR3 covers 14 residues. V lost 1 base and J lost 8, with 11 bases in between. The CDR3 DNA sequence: TGTGCCAGCAGCTTAGGTGCAGGGCGGGAAAAACTGTTTTTT. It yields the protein CASSLGAGREKLFF.

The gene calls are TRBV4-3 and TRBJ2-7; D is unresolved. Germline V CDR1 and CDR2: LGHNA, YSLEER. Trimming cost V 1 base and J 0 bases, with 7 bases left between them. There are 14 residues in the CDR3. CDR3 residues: CASSQGLSSYEQYF. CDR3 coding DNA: TGCGCCAGCAGCCAAGGTTTGAGCTCCTACGAGCAGTACTTC.

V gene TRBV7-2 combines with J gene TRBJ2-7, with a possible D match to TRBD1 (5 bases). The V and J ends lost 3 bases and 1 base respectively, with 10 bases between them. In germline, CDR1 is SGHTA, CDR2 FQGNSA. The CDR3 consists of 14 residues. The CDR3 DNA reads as TGTGCCAGCAGCTTCCCAGGGAAATCCTACGAGCAGTACTTC. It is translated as CASSFPGKSYEQYF.

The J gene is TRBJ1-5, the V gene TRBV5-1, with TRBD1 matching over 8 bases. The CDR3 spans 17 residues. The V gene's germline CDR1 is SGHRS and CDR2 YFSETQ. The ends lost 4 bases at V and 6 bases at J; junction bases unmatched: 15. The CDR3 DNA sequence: TGCGCCAGCAGCCCTCACCCGACAGGGGAAGGTAGTCAGCCCCAGCATTTT. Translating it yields CASSPHPTGEGSQPQHF.

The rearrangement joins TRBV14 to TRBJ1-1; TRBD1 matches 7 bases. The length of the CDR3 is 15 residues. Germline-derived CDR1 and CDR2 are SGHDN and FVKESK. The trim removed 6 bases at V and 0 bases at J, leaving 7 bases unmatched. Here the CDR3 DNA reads TGTGCCAGCAGTCCTCTAGGACAGGTGAACACTGAAGCTTTCTTT. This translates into CASSPLGQVNTEAFF.

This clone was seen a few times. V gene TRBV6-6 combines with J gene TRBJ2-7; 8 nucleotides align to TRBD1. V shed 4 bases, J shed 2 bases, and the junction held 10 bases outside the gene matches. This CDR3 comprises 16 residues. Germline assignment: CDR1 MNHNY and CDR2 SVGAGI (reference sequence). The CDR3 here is CASSSEGQDPTYEQYF. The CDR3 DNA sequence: TGTGCCAGCAGTTCGGAGGGACAGGATCCCACCTACGAGCAGTACTTC.

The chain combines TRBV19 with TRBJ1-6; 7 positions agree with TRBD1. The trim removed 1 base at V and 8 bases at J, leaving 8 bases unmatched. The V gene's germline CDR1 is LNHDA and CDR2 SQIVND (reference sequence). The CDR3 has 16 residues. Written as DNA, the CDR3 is TGTGCCAGTAGTATAGCTGATCGACAGGGTTATTCACCCCTCCACTTT. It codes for CASSIADRQGYSPLHF.

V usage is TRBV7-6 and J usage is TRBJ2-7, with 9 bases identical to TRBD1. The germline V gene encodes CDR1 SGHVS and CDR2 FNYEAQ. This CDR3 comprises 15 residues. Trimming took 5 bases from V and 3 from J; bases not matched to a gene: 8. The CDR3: CASSLTGGENYEQYF. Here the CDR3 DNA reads TGTGCCAGCAGCCTCACAGGGGGCGAGAACTACGAGCAGTACTTC.

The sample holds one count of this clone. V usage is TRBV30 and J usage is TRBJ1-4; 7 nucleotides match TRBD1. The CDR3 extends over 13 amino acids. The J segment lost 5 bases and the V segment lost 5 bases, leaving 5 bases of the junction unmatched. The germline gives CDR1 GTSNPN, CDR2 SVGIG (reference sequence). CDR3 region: CAWADRVNEKLFF. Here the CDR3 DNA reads TGTGCCTGGGCCGACAGGGTGAATGAAAAACTGTTTTTT.

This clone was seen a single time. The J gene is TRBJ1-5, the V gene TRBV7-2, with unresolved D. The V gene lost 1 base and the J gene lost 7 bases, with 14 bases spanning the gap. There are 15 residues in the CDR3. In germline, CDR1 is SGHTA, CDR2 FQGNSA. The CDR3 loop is CASSLGPGEAQPQHF. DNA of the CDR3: TGTGCCAGCAGCTTAGGGCCCGGCGAGGCGCAGCCCCAGCATTTT.

Here the CDR3 DNA reads TGTGCCAGCTCTTCACCAGGGGGCGGGTACGAGCAGTACTTC. Protein sequence: CASSSPGGGYEQYF. The chain combines TRBV18 with TRBJ2-7, with 8 nucleotides matching TRBD1. CDR3 length equals 14 residues. Germline trimming cut 6 bases from V and 4 bases from J; bases unmatched to any gene: 8. The germline V gene encodes CDR1 KGHSH and CDR2 LQKENI.

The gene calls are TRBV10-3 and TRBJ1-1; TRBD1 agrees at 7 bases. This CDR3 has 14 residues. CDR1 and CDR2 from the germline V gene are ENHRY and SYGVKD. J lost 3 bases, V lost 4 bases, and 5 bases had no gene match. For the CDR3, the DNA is TGTGCCATCAGTGCGTTGACAGGGCACACTGAAGCTTTCTTT. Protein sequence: CAISALTGHTEAFF.

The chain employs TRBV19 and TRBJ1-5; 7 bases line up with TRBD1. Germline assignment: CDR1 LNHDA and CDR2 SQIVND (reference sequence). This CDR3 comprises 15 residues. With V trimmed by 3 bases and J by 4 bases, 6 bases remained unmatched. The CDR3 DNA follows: TGTGCCAGTAGTATTCTTTCGACAGGGAATCAGCCCCAGCATTTT. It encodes CASSILSTGNQPQHF.

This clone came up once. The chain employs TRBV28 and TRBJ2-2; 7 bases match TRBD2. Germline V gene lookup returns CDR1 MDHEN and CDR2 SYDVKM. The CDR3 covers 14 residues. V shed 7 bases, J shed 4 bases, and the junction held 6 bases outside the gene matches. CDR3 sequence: CASKKGGSTGELFF. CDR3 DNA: TGTGCCAGCAAAAAGGGAGGGAGCACCGGGGAGCTGTTTTTT.

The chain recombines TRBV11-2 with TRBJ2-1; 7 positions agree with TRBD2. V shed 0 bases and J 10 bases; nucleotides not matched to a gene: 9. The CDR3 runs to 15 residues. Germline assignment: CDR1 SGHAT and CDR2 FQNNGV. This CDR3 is CASSLDIIAGGEQFF. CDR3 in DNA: TGTGCCAGCAGCTTAGATATCATAGCGGGCGGCGAGCAGTTCTTC.

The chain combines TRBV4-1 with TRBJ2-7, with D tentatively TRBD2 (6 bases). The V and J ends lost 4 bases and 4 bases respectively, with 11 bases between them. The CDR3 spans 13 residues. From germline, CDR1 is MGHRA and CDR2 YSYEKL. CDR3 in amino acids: CASSRLGLYEQYF. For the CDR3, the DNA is TGCGCCAGCAGCCGGTTGGGACTTTACGAGCAGTACTTC.